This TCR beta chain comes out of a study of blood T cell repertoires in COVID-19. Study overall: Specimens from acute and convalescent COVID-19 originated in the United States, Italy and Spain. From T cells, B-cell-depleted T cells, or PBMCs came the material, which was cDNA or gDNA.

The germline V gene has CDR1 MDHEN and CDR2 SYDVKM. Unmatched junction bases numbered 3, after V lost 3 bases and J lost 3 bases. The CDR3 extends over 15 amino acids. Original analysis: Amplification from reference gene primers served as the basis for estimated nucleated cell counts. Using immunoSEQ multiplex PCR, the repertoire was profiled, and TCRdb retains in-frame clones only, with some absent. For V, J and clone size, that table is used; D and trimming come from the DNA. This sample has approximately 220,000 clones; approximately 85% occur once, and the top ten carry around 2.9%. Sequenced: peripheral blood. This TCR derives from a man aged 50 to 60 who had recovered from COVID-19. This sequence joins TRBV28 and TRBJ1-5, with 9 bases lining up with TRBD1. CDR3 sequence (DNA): TGTGCCAGCAGTTTGGACAGGGGCAACAATCAGCCCCAGCATTTT. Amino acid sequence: CASSLDRGNNQPQHF.